This record covers a single T cell receptor beta chain. The antigen remains unidentified. Only in-frame clones appear in the TCRdb table, and some are missing; sequencing was by immunoSEQ multiplex PCR. Of about 600,000 clones in the sample, approximately 97% were seen once. This specimen comes from a study of shared clonotypes between healthy human individuals. About the study: For every donor, three CD4 naive, three CD4 memory, two CD8 naive and one CD8 memory plates were used. General observations from the study: The sharing of 4% to 5.5% of naive CD4 clonotypes was seen across a handful of donors. Naive subsets generally exceeded memory subsets in estimated richness.

The source of this sequence is a woman in her twenties or thirties in good health. Sequences were obtained from naive CD4+ T cells sorted from blood. Subset of the sample: CD45RA+ positively selected.

The CDR3, as DNA: TGTGCCAGCAGTAACTCCCGCTCCTACAATGAGCAGTTCTTC. Its protein is CASSNSRSYNEQFF. The chain employs TRBV27 and TRBJ2-1; D remains ambiguous. The length of the CDR3 is 14 residues. Germline lookup yields CDR1 MNHEY and CDR2 SMNVEV (reference sequence). V dropped 5 bases and J dropped 0 bases, with 8 bases sitting between them.